Below, 7 T cell receptor beta chains from the same sample are listed, as sequenced in a study of OX40 agonist ivuxolimab in advanced cancers. The method was immunoSEQ multiplex PCR; TCRdb's version includes in-frame clones alone and lacks a portion of them. The table records tens of thousands of clones, roughly 86% of them present only once. This material consisted of CD4+ or CD8+ T cells sorted from blood, taken in a trial of the OX40 agonist ivuxolimab. These receptors were taken from an adult with an advanced solid tumor such as melanoma, head and neck, liver or kidney cancer.

The chain joins TRBV4-1 to TRBJ2-5, with D possibly being TRBD1 or TRBD2 (5 bases each). Germline V gene data show CDR1 as MGHRA and CDR2 as YSYEKL. There are 16 residues in the CDR3. Trimming took 3 bases from V and 1 from J, leaving 15 bases between them. The CDR3 nucleotides are TGCGCCAGCAGCCATACGGCTCCGGGGCGCCAAGAGACCCAGTACTTC. Residues: CASSHTAPGRQETQYF.

The V call is TRBV7-2, the J call TRBJ1-2, with D perhaps TRBD1 (6 bases). In germline, CDR1 is SGHTA, CDR2 FQGNSA. V dropped 5 bases and J dropped 9 bases, with 16 bases sitting between them. The CDR3 contains 13 residues. In DNA, the CDR3 is TGTGCCAGCAGCCCTGGACAGAGTGGGAGCTACACCTTC. Translation: CASSPGQSGSYTF.

The rearrangement uses TRBV28 and TRBJ1-2, with 12 bases matching TRBD1. The CDR3 is 15 residues long. Germline V gives CDR1 MDHEN, CDR2 SYDVKM. The V segment lost 6 bases and the J segment 7 bases; nucleotides outside the gene matches: 9. CDR3 coding DNA: TGTGCCAGCAGACGTCCGGGGACAGGGGGCTTTGGCTACACCTTC. Amino acid sequence: CASRRPGTGGFGYTF.

The CDR3 sequence is CASSLEGTASYEQYF. The CDR3 DNA is TGCGCCAGCAGCTTGGAAGGGACAGCGTCCTACGAGCAGTACTTC. The gene calls are TRBV5-1 and TRBJ2-7; 7 bases agree with TRBD1. The CDR3 is 15 residues long. The V gene end was trimmed by 0 bases and the J gene end by 1 base; junction bases not matched to a gene: 4. CDR1 is SGHRS and CDR2 is YFSETQ in the germline V gene.

V gene TRBV5-1 combines with J gene TRBJ2-3, with 12 bases lining up with TRBD2. Germline-derived CDR1 and CDR2 are SGHRS and YFSETQ. The CDR3 sequence is 16 residues long. V lost 0 bases, J lost 5 bases, and 4 bases stayed unmatched. The CDR3 DNA reads as TGCGCCAGCAGCTTGGTACCTAGCGGGGGGGAAGATACGCAGTATTTT. Its protein is CASSLVPSGGEDTQYF.

The chain is built from TRBV2 and TRBJ2-3; D may match TRBD1 or TRBD2 (5 bases each). From germline, CDR1 is SNHLY and CDR2 FYNNEI. Trimming pared 7 bases from V and 8 bases from J, leaving 19 bases between. This CDR3 comprises 14 residues. The DNA for the CDR3 is TGTGCCAGCAAGGACGGGACCTCTCTAAGTACGCAGTATTTT. Protein sequence: CASKDGTSLSTQYF.

The rearrangement links TRBV7-2 to TRBJ1-2; perhaps TRBD1 as D (6 bases). The CDR3 is 14 residues long. Germline-derived CDR1 and CDR2 are SGHTA and FQGNSA. V was trimmed by 4 bases and J by 5 bases, leaving 14 bases between them. CDR3 in amino acids: CASSSLQGGYGYTF. CDR3 nucleotide sequence: TGTGCCAGCAGCTCCCTACAGGGCGGATATGGCTACACCTTC. Filled out from reference TRBV7-2 and TRBJ1-2, the complete variable domain reads GAGVSQSPSNKVTEKGKDVELRCDPISGHTALYWYRQSLGQGLEFLIYFQGNSAPDKSGLPSDRFSAERTGGSVSTLTIQRTQQEDSAVYLCASSSLQGGYGYTFGSGTRLTVV.